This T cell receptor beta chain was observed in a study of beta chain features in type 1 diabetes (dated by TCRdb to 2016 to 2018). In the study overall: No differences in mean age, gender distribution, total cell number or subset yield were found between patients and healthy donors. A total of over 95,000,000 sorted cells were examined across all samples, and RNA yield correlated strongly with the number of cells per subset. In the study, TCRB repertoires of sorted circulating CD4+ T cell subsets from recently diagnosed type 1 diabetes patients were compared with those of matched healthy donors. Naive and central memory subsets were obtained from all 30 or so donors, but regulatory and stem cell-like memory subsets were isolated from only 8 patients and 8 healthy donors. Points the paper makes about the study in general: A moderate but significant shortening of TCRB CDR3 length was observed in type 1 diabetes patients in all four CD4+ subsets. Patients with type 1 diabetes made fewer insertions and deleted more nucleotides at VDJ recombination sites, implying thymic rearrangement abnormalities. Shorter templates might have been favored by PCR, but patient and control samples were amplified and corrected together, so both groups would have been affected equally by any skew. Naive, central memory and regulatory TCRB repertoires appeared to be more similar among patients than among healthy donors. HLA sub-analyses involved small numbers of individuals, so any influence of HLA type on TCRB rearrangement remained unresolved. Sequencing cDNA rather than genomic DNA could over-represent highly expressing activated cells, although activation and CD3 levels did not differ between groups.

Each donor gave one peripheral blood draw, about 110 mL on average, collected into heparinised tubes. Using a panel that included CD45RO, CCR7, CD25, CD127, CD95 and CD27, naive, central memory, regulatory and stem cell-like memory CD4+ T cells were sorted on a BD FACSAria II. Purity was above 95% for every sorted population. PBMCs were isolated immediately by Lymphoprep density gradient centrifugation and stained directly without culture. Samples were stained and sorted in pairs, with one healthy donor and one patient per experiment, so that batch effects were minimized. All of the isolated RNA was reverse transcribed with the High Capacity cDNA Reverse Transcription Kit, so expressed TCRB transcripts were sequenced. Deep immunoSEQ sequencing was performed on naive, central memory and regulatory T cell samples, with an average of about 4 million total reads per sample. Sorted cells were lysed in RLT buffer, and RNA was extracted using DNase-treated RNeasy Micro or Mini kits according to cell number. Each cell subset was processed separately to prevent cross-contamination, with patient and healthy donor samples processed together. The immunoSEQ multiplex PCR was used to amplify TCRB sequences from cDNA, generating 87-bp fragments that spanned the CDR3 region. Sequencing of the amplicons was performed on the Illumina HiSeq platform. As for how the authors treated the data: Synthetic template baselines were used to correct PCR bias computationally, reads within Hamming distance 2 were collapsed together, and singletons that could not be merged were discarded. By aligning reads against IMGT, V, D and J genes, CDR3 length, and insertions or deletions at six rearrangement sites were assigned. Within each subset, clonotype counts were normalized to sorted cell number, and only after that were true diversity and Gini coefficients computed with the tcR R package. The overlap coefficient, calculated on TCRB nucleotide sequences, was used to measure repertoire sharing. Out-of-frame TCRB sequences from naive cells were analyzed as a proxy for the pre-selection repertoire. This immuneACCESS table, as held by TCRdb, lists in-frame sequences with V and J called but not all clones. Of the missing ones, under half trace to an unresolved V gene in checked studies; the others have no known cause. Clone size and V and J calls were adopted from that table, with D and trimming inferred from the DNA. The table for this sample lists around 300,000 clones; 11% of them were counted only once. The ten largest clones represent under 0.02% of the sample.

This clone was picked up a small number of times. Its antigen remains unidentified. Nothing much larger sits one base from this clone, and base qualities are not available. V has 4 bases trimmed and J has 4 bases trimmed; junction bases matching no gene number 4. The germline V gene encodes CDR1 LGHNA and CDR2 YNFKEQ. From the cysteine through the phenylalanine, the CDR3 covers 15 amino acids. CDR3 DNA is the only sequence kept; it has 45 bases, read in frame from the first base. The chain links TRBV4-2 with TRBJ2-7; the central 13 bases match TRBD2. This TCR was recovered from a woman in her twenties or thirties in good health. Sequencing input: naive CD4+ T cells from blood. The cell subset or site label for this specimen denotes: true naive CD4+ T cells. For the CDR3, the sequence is CASSPGTSGIYEQYF. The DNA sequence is TGTGCCAGCAGCCCCGGGACTAGCGGGATTTACGAGCAGTACTTC.